This TCR beta chain originates from a study of cytomegalovirus exposure and HLA in healthy donors (dated by TCRdb to 2015 to 2018). About the full investigation: A later analysis indicated that the 100 to 150 validation repertoires were generated on the platform also employed for the approximately 700 repertoires of the first cohort. The study aimed to test whether signatures of past pathogen exposure could be identified by cataloging public T cell receptors. Along with the approximately 700-subject first cohort, a separate validation cohort of over 90 different subjects was used. The study combined high-throughput TCR immunosequencing, statistical association of individual TCRs with disease status, and machine learning to predict cytomegalovirus infection status.

As to this clone: Its antigen specificity is not known. Base qualities are not recorded, but no much larger clone differs from it by a single base.

The CDR3 holds 14 amino acids from the cysteine to the phenylalanine. The DNA shown is the 42-base CDR3, in frame from base 1. V gives up 3 bases and J gives up 4 bases, and the segment between their germline ends measures 10 bases. The CDR1 and CDR2 encoded by the germline V gene are SGDLS and YYNGEE. The method was the immunoSEQ multiplex PCR assay. The authors processed their data as follows. A statistical classification framework was built for diagnosing cytomegalovirus status from the catalog of TCR beta chain sequences. TCRdb limited this immuneACCESS table to in-frame rearrangements with V and J called. A share of clones is missing; checked studies link under half to unresolved V genes, and the rest is unexplained. V and J calls and clone size are copied from that table; D and trimming were computed from the DNA. A total of about 160,000 clones appear in this sample, 85% to 90% of them only once. The ten largest make up 4.5% to 7% of the sample.

Overall study outcomes, separate from this receptor: Of the cluster scores, 90% to 95% were above 0 in a later analysis, which found that TCRs clustered in the first cohort also tended to co-occur in the approximately 130 validation repertoires. A few of the identified cytomegalovirus-associated TCR beta chains were confirmed in vitro to be specific for cytomegalovirus antigens. A later analysis lacked HLA typing for the validation cohort, so it scored co-occurrence in that cohort across all 120 or so repertoires. In both the original and validation cohorts, the classifier was reported to diagnose cytomegalovirus status with high specificity and sensitivity. Most TCR sequences were seen in very few donors, while some public TCRs were found in many individuals. The study listed 164 TCR beta chains as associated with cytomegalovirus. The authors suggested that the approach could potentially be extended to other disease states and immunological phenotypes.

The donors belonged to the validation cohort of around 120 subjects, which was separate from the approximately 680-subject first cohort. The sequence joins TRBV9 to TRBJ1-4; the D region possibly corresponds to TRBD1 (5 bases align). The sample taken for sequencing was PBMCs. The TCR sequence derives from a woman in her twenties or thirties in good health and CMV-seronegative. In nucleotides, the sequence is TGTGCCAGCAGCGCGGGACCGAGTAATGAAAAACTGTTTTTT. Its amino acids are CASSAGPSNEKLFF. With the rest looked up from the reference TRBV9 and TRBJ1-4 genes rather than sequenced, the full variable domain is DSGVTQTPKHLITATGQRVTLRCSPRSGDLSVYWYQQSLDQGLQFLIQYYNGEERAKGNILERFSAQQFPDLHSELNLSSLELGDSALYFCASSAGPSNEKLFFGSGTQLSVL.